A selection of T cell receptor beta chains follows, all from one sample in a study of Graves' ophthalmopathy and Graves' hyperthyroidism. TCRdb reanalysed the multiplex PCR reads using MiXCR and keeps one entry per CDR3 protein. The sample carries around 16,000 distinct CDR3 sequences, 46% recorded once. The sample taken for sequencing was peripheral blood. All receptors derive from a middle-aged woman with stable Graves' hyperthyroidism. CDR3s include the opening cysteine and the closing phenylalanine or tryptophan. Fields, in order: V gene, D gene, J gene, clone size, CDR3 protein, CDR3 DNA. D genes are given only for firm matches. Size values are once, few and many counts, or a class for expanded clones, and some rows have none.

V gene: TRBV20-1
D gene: .
J gene: TRBJ1-2
clone size: medium-sized
CDR3 protein: CSAPLARNGYTF
CDR3 DNA: TGCAGTGCGCCCCTAGCTAGAAACGGCTACACCTTC

V gene: TRBV7-2
D gene: .
J gene: TRBJ2-7
clone size: .
CDR3 protein: CARSSYEQYF
CDR3 DNA: TGTGCCAGGAGCTCCTACGAGCAGTACTTC

V gene: TRBV12-3/TRBV12-4
D gene: .
J gene: TRBJ2-3
clone size: .
CDR3 protein: CASSSPLGTQYF
CDR3 DNA: TGTGCCAGCAGTTCGCCCCTAGGGACGCAGTATTTT

V gene: TRBV29-1
D gene: .
J gene: TRBJ1-1
clone size: few
CDR3 protein: CSVAGRMNTEAFF
CDR3 DNA: TGCAGCGTTGCAGGTAGAATGAACACTGAAGCTTTCTTT

V gene: TRBV5-1
D gene: .
J gene: TRBJ1-3
clone size: many
CDR3 protein: CASSLDDTIYF
CDR3 DNA: TGCGCCAGCAGCTTGGATGACACCATATATTTT

V gene: TRBV7-2
D gene: .
J gene: TRBJ2-1
clone size: .
CDR3 protein: CASSFLGINEQFF
CDR3 DNA: TGTGCCAGCAGCTTTCTGGGGATAAATGAGCAGTTCTTC

V gene: TRBV29-1
D gene: .
J gene: TRBJ1-3
clone size: medium-sized
CDR3 protein: CSVLRPQTGNTIYF
CDR3 DNA: TGCAGCGTTTTGCGCCCTCAGACTGGAAACACCATATATTTT

V gene: TRBV5-1
D gene: TRBD2
J gene: TRBJ2-2
clone size: .
CDR3 protein: CASSKFLGEGTGELFF
CDR3 DNA: TGCGCCAGCAGCAAATTTCTAGGGGAGGGCACCGGGGAGCTGTTTTTT

V gene: TRBV7-9
D gene: TRBD2
J gene: TRBJ2-2
clone size: .
CDR3 protein: CASSLGTGGNTGELFF
CDR3 DNA: TGTGCCAGCAGCTTAGGGACGGGAGGGAACACCGGGGAGCTGTTTTTT

V gene: TRBV11-2
D gene: .
J gene: TRBJ2-5
clone size: .
CDR3 protein: CASSLEEKLFFGSGTQYF
CDR3 DNA: .

V gene: TRBV2
D gene: TRBD2
J gene: TRBJ2-2
clone size: .
CDR3 protein: CASRPGLAFTGELFF
CDR3 DNA: TGTGCCAGCAGGCCGGGACTAGCGTTCACCGGGGAGCTGTTTTTT

V gene: TRBV2
D gene: .
J gene: TRBJ2-7
clone size: .
CDR3 protein: CASSENVGRAYEQYF
CDR3 DNA: TGCGCCAGCAGTGAGAATGTAGGCAGGGCCTACGAGCAGTACTTC

V gene: TRBV15
D gene: TRBD2
J gene: TRBJ2-3
clone size: .
CDR3 protein: CATSRRTSGTDTQYF
CDR3 DNA: TGTGCCACCAGCAGACGGACTAGCGGCACAGATACGCAGTATTTT

V gene: TRBV7-2
D gene: TRBD1
J gene: TRBJ1-1
clone size: .
CDR3 protein: CASSLTRGTGGESFF
CDR3 DNA: TGTGCCAGCAGCTTGACTAGGGGGACAGGGGGCGAATCTTTCTTT

V gene: TRBV19
D gene: TRBD1
J gene: TRBJ2-3
clone size: many
CDR3 protein: CASSRGRGPASTDTQYF
CDR3 DNA: TGTGCCAGTAGTAGAGGAAGGGGGCCTGCTAGCACAGATACGCAGTATTTT

V gene: TRBV7-9
D gene: .
J gene: TRBJ2-1
clone size: many
CDR3 protein: CASSHPGRRYNEQFF
CDR3 DNA: TGTGCCAGCAGTCATCCGGGACGGAGATACAATGAGCAGTTCTTC

V gene: TRBV6-2/TRBV6-3
D gene: .
J gene: TRBJ1-5
clone size: .
CDR3 protein: CASSYSDTNQPQHF
CDR3 DNA: TGTGCCAGCAGTTACTCGGATACCAATCAGCCCCAGCATTTT